These T cell receptor beta chains were read from a single sample in a study of blood T cell repertoires in COVID-19. The data were produced by immunoSEQ multiplex PCR, yet TCRdb's version contains in-frame clones alone and is incomplete. Of approximately 280,000 clones in the sample, approximately 84% were seen once. Specimen: peripheral blood. The receptors were sampled from a human donor with COVID-19, enrolled during active disease. The donor label of this sample is uncertain. The CDR3 runs from the conserved cysteine through the conserved F or W. Clone size is not always given. Where it is, it says once, few, many or a class for expanded clones.

J,V,size,CDR3
TRBJ2-1,TRBV2,-,CASSRRTSGSFYNEQFF
TRBJ1-1,TRBV19,-,CASSIDWDSYTEAFF
TRBJ1-4,TRBV6-1,-,CASSAPLDRGWDEKLFF
TRBJ2-5,TRBV28,-,CASSSPGTSGLLAQYF
TRBJ2-5,TRBV19,-,CASSTSFRDWVLETQYF
TRBJ1-4,TRBV19,few,CASSIGDRAIATNEKLFF
TRBJ2-2,TRBV30,-,CAWIPLSGRANTGELFF
TRBJ2-5,TRBV7-8,-,CASSLDRIVTAQETQYF
TRBJ1-2,TRBV6-1,-,CASSEGTVYGYTF
TRBJ2-1,TRBV19,-,CACGWQEPNEQFF
TRBJ1-1,TRBV28,-,CASSLFKRGTEAFF
TRBJ2-4,TRBV28,once,CASSLGGSKNIQYF
TRBJ1-1,TRBV30,-,CAWSPVSINTEAFF
TRBJ2-3,TRBV10-1,-,CASSARGETDTQYF
TRBJ1-2,TRBV5-6,once,CASSITGGGYGYTF
TRBJ1-1,TRBV6-5,-,CASSWTANTEAFF
TRBJ1-1,TRBV6-5,-,CASSKVGETEAFF
TRBJ2-7,TRBV6-1,-,CASSEALQSYEQYF
TRBJ2-5,TRBV19,-,CASSTRTSGQETQYF
TRBJ1-4,TRBV11-2,-,CASSLGTFNEKLFF
TRBJ2-7,TRBV18,-,CASSPNWSSYEQYF
TRBJ2-2,TRBV7-3,-,CASKLDRAYTGELFF
TRBJ2-7,TRBV7-8,-,CASSFGQGVAYF
TRBJ1-2,TRBV10-3,few,CAISDSGQGNYGYTF
TRBJ1-3,TRBV5-1,once,CASSLDVPHSGNTIYF
TRBJ1-2,TRBV18,-,CASSPPLRGQVYGYTF
TRBJ2-1,TRBV3-1/TRBV3-2,-,CASSQDGTSGRGEQFF
TRBJ2-7,TRBV6-5,once,CASTNRREGRDEQYF
TRBJ2-7,TRBV2,-,CASSPPTGGRYEQYF
TRBJ2-7,TRBV5-8,-,CASSSRYFISYEQYF
TRBJ1-1,TRBV7-2,many,CASRPAPGNTEAFF
TRBJ2-7,TRBV4-1,-,CASSHWTSGSLTYEQYF
TRBJ1-2,TRBV4-2,-,CASPVQGWNYGYTF
TRBJ1-1,TRBV5-1,-,CASSLDRVRTEAFF
TRBJ1-5,TRBV28,-,CASSNAGDSNQPQHF
TRBJ1-1,TRBV27,-,CASSLIGTAGAFF
TRBJ2-5,TRBV12-3/TRBV12-4,-,CASSYLGGETQYF
TRBJ2-7,TRBV11-2,-,CASSLAGGPYEQYF
TRBJ2-3,TRBV27,-,CASSPPRGAGGPITDTQYF
TRBJ1-3,TRBV6-5,-,CAAGGQGFGNTIYF
TRBJ1-2,TRBV6-5,-,CASSRGVSRGLGYTF
TRBJ2-5,TRBV7-9,-,CASSSIETQYF
TRBJ2-2,TRBV30,-,CAWSTTRNHGELFF
TRBJ1-6,TRBV28,few,CASSLSLGQLNSPLHF
TRBJ2-6,TRBV4-1,-,CASSQDARAAGANVLTF